What follows are 28 T cell receptor beta chains derived from one specimen sequenced in a study of blood T cell repertoires in COVID-19. The protocol was immunoSEQ multiplex PCR, while the TCRdb copy is restricted to in-frame clones and leaves out a portion. This table has about 97,000 clones, roughly nine tenths appearing once. Material for sequencing was peripheral blood. These receptors all come from a woman aged 45-59 years with COVID-19, enrolled during active disease.

This clone was seen a handful of times. The rearrangement joins TRBV29-1 to TRBJ1-1; D not resolved. The V and J ends lost 6 bases and 4 bases respectively, with 9 bases between them. This CDR3 has 11 amino acids. Germline V gives CDR1 SQVTM, CDR2 ANQGSEA. The CDR3 loop reads CSVLDTTEAFF. For the CDR3, the DNA is TGCAGCGTCCTTGACACCACTGAAGCTTTCTTT.

The rearrangement links TRBV24-1 to TRBJ2-5; the D gene is possibly TRBD2 (6 bases). The germline V gene has CDR1 KGHDR and CDR2 SFDVKD. V shed 4 bases and J shed 9 bases, with 11 bases lying between them. The CDR3 has 12 amino acids. In DNA, the CDR3 is TGTGCCACCAGTGAGGGAGGTTGGTCCCAGTACTTC. Its protein is CATSEGGWSQYF.

The genes are TRBV2 and TRBJ2-5; TRBD2 agrees at 9 bases. The CDR3 extends over 16 amino acids. Unmatched junction bases numbered 12, after V lost 6 bases and J lost 4 bases. Germline-derived CDR1 and CDR2 are SNHLY and FYNNEI. This chain's CDR3 is CASRNRWAGGRETQYF. The CDR3 nucleotides read TGTGCCAGCAGAAATCGCTGGGCGGGGGGGCGAGAGACCCAGTACTTC.

The V call is TRBV4-1, the J call TRBJ2-5, with D perhaps TRBD2 (6 bases). Germline V gene sequence: CDR1 MGHRA, CDR2 YSYEKL. The CDR3 is 15 amino acids. The V end was cut by 5 bases, the J end by 5 bases, with 18 bases between. CDR3 DNA sequence: TGCGCCAGCAGCTACACCTGGACTGGGGGGGAGACCCAGTACTTC. It yields the protein CASSYTWTGGETQYF.

This sequence joins TRBV10-3 and TRBJ1-2, with TRBD1 identical over 7 bases. The CDR3 runs to 14 residues. In germline, CDR1 is ENHRY, CDR2 SYGVKD. V was pared by 6 bases and J by 8 bases, with 12 bases of the junction left unmatched. CDR3 residues: CAISPQGGFGGYTF. The DNA for the CDR3 is TGTGCCATCAGCCCCCAGGGGGGTTTTGGGGGCTACACCTTC.

This clone has a single count. The rearrangement links TRBV11-1 to TRBJ1-1; TRBD1 matches 9 bases. The CDR3 extends over 14 amino acids. The ends lost 6 bases at V and 3 bases at J; junction bases unmatched: 5. The germline gives CDR1 SGHAT, CDR2 FQDESV (reference sequence). The CDR3 reads CASRPQGAHTEAFF. CDR3 DNA sequence: TGTGCCAGCAGGCCACAGGGGGCGCACACTGAAGCTTTCTTT.

The V call is TRBV9, the J call TRBJ2-1, with TRBD2 matching 9 bases. V trimming: 0 bases; J trimming: 0 bases; junction bases outside the gene matches: 13. The CDR3 is 20 amino acids. Germline V gene data show CDR1 as SGDLS and CDR2 as YYNGEE. CDR3 sequence reads: CASSVGLSGGPISSYNEQFF. The CDR3 DNA is TGTGCCAGCAGCGTAGGTTTGAGCGGGGGGCCCATTAGCTCCTACAATGAGCAGTTCTTC.

CDR3 loop: CASSFRGVNTGELFF. The DNA of the CDR3 is TGCGCCAGCAGCTTTCGGGGGGTAAACACCGGGGAGCTGTTTTTT. The rearrangement uses TRBV5-1 and TRBJ2-2, with 7 nucleotides matching TRBD2. The CDR3 has 15 amino acids. V shed 2 bases and J 2 bases; nucleotides not matched to a gene: 3. Germline values: CDR1 SGHRS, CDR2 YFSETQ.

V and J are TRBV12-3 or TRBV12-4 and TRBJ1-1, with a weak D call TRBD1 (5 bases). This CDR3 has 13 amino acids. V was cut by 5 bases and J by 4 bases, with 11 bases left in between. CDR3 sequence: CASSLMGGTEAFF. The CDR3 DNA is TGTGCCAGCAGTCTGATGGGGGGCACTGAAGCTTTCTTT.

The chain has TRBV19 and TRBJ2-7, with a tentative D call TRBD1 (6 bases). V was clipped by 4 bases and J by 4 bases, with 11 bases between them. The germline gives CDR1 LNHDA, CDR2 SQIVND (reference sequence). This CDR3 spans 13 amino acids. The CDR3 loop is CASSKSQGYEQYF. The CDR3 DNA follows: TGTGCCAGTAGTAAGTCCCAGGGGTACGAGCAGTACTTC.

The V and J genes are TRBV2 and TRBJ2-1, with D possibly being TRBD1 (6 bases). CDR1 and CDR2 (germline): SNHLY, FYNNEI. V was pared by 1 base and J by 6 bases, with 16 bases between. The CDR3 totals 16 residues. The CDR3 loop reads CASSEVLGAIPNEQFF. CDR3 nucleotide sequence: TGTGCCAGCAGTGAAGTCCTGGGGGCGATTCCCAATGAGCAGTTCTTC.

This clone was observed a handful of times. The rearrangement joins TRBV25-1 to TRBJ1-6, with no clear D. Germline V gene data show CDR1 as MGHDK and CDR2 as SYGVNS. The length of the CDR3 is 15 residues. Trimming left V 5 bases short and J 0 bases short, with 8 bases between. The CDR3 region has the DNA TGTGCCAGCAGTCTCGGGAGCTCCTATAATTCACCCCTCCACTTT. Translated: CASSLGSSYNSPLHF.

The table lists this clone with a count of one. The chain links TRBV5-4 to TRBJ2-3; 7 positions match TRBD2. The length of the CDR3 is 14 residues. V was pared by 5 bases and J by 3 bases, with 6 bases of the junction left unmatched. Germline CDR1 and CDR2: SGHNT and YYREEE (reference sequence). Written as DNA, the CDR3 is TGTGCCAGCAGTTCGGTGGGGGGGACAGATACGCAGTATTTT. Protein: CASSSVGGTDTQYF.

The gene calls are TRBV13 and TRBJ2-3; D might be TRBD2 (6 bases). Trimming removed 5 bases at V and 0 bases at J, with 9 bases between. The CDR3 sequence is 14 residues long. Germline-derived CDR1 and CDR2 are PRHDT and FYEKMQ (reference sequence). CDR3 in amino acids: CASSNSGSTDTQYF. CDR3 DNA sequence: TGTGCCAGCAGCAATAGCGGTAGCACAGATACGCAGTATTTT.

The rearrangement uses TRBV5-1 and TRBJ2-5; D is possibly TRBD1 (6 bases). The CDR3 is made up of 13 amino acids. V gave up 3 bases and J gave up 0 bases, with 6 bases separating them. CDR1 and CDR2 (germline): SGHRS, YFSETQ. CDR3 in amino acids: CASSWDNQETQYF. The DNA of the CDR3 is TGCGCCAGCAGCTGGGACAACCAAGAGACCCAGTACTTC. Based on the CDR3 plus reference TRBV5-1 and TRBJ2-5, the full variable domain is KAGVTQTPRYLIKTRGQQVTLSCSPISGHRSVSWYQQTPGQGLQFLFEYFSETQRNKGNFPGRFSGRQFSNSRSEMNVSTLELGDSALYLCASSWDNQETQYFGPGTRLLVL.

The gene calls are TRBV12-3 or TRBV12-4 and TRBJ1-1, with D maybe TRBD1 (5 bases). The CDR3 contains 11 residues. The V end was cut by 8 bases, the J end by 11 bases, with 15 bases between. CDR3 nucleotides: TGTGCCAGCCACGGGGGGAGGCGTGCTTTCTTT. Its protein is CASHGGRRAFF.

The chain carries TRBV6-6 and TRBJ1-1; 9 bases fit TRBD1. This CDR3 region has 15 residues. The J segment lost 0 bases and the V segment lost 6 bases, leaving 5 bases of the junction unmatched. Germline CDR1 and CDR2: MNHNY and SVGAGI (reference sequence). The CDR3 is CASSSRTGVNTEAFF. CDR3 sequence (DNA): TGTGCCAGCAGCTCACGGACAGGGGTGAACACTGAAGCTTTCTTT.

J is TRBJ2-6 and V is TRBV2; 9 bases agree with TRBD1. The ends lost 5 bases at V and 2 bases at J; junction bases unmatched: 4. Germline CDR1 is SNHLY and CDR2 is FYNNEI. This CDR3 spans 16 amino acids. The CDR3 DNA sequence: TGTGCCAGCAGTCCTACAGGGGGCACTGGGGCCAACGTCCTGACTTTC. Translating it yields CASSPTGGTGANVLTF. Variable domain in full (rest from reference TRBV2 and TRBJ2-6): EPEVTQTPSHQVTQMGQEVILRCVPISNHLYFYWYRQILGQKVEFLVSFYNNEISEKSEIFDDQFSVERPDGSNFTLKIRSTKLEDSAMYFCASSPTGGTGANVLTFGAGSRLTVL.

V gene TRBV6-5 combines with J gene TRBJ2-5; 11 nucleotides match TRBD1. Per germline, CDR1 MNHEY and CDR2 SVGAGI. The V gene end was trimmed by 6 bases and the J gene end by 2 bases; junction bases not matched to a gene: 5. There are 15 residues in the CDR3. The CDR3 DNA reads TGTGCCAGCAGGGACAGGGGGCCAGGACAAGAGACCCAGTACTTC. This sequence encodes CASRDRGPGQETQYF.

The V call is TRBV7-9, the J call TRBJ1-1, with 9 bases lining up with TRBD1. The CDR3 runs 17 residues. Germline lookup yields CDR1 SEHNR and CDR2 FQNEAQ (reference sequence). Trimming at V came to 3 bases and at J to 1 base, leaving 9 bases not matched to a gene. CDR3 coding DNA: TGTGCCAGCAGCTTTTCCCGCTCGGACAGGGGGAACACTGAAGCTTTCTTT. It codes for CASSFSRSDRGNTEAFF.

In its sample, this clone was seen once. The CDR3 coding sequence is TGCAGTGCTGAACACGGAAACACCATATATTTT. Its translation is CSAEHGNTIYF. This rearrangement joins TRBV20-1 to TRBJ1-3; no clear D. The CDR3 runs to 11 residues. Germline V gives CDR1 DFQATT, CDR2 SNEGSKA (reference sequence). V was cut by 5 bases and J by 4 bases, with 6 bases left in between.

CDR3 residues: CASSYSRASGATDTQYF. CDR3 nucleotides: TGTGCCAGCAGTTACTCGAGGGCTAGCGGGGCAACAGATACGCAGTATTTT. The rearrangement links TRBV6-2 or TRBV6-3 to TRBJ2-3; 9 positions match TRBD2. The CDR3 is 17 residues long. Germline V gene lookup returns CDR1 MNHEY and CDR2 SVGEGT. Trimming took 0 bases from V and 3 from J; bases not matched to a gene: 7.

V is TRBV4-3 and J is TRBJ1-3; D not certain. Germline V gene sequence: CDR1 LGHNA, CDR2 YSLEER. CDR3 length equals 13 residues. V dropped 0 bases and J dropped 4 bases, with 4 bases sitting between them. DNA for the CDR3: TGCGCCAGCAGCCAAGAGAGGGGAAACACCATATATTTT. This encodes CASSQERGNTIYF.

The chain employs TRBV5-5 and TRBJ2-5; the D is unclear. Germline V lookup: CDR1 SGHKS, CDR2 YYEKEE (reference sequence). This CDR3 spans 14 amino acids. Trimming took 0 bases from V and 1 from J, leaving 7 bases between them. The CDR3 region has the DNA TGTGCCAGCAGCTTGGAATACAGCCAAGAGACCCAGTACTTC. This codes for CASSLEYSQETQYF.

V is TRBV4-1 and J is TRBJ1-2, with TRBD1 identical over 7 bases. There are 15 residues in the CDR3. Germline-derived CDR1 and CDR2 are MGHRA and YSYEKL. Unmatched junction bases numbered 2, after V lost 0 bases and J lost 1 base. The CDR3, as DNA: TGCGCCAGCAGCCAAGAGGACAGGCGTAACTATGGCTACACCTTC. This gives the protein CASSQEDRRNYGYTF.

The chain combines TRBV2 with TRBJ2-6; D is ambiguous. The V gene lost 1 base and the J gene lost 0 bases, with 7 bases spanning the gap. This CDR3 contains 16 residues. CDR1 is SNHLY, CDR2 FYNNEI, per germline. Here the CDR3 DNA reads TGTGCCAGCAGTGAAGATGGCTTCTCTGGGGCCAACGTCCTGACTTTC. Translation gives CASSEDGFSGANVLTF.

The J gene is TRBJ1-4, the V gene TRBV7-9; perhaps TRBD1 as D (5 bases). Trimming left V 3 bases short and J 3 bases short, with 14 bases between. The germline gives CDR1 SEHNR, CDR2 FQNEAQ (reference sequence). The CDR3 runs 16 residues. The CDR3: CASSLDGGLANEKLFF. In DNA form, the CDR3 reads TGTGCCAGCAGCTTGGACGGGGGACTGGCTAATGAAAAACTGTTTTTT.

V usage is TRBV27 and J usage is TRBJ1-5; TRBD1 is a possible D gene (6 bases). The germline V gene has CDR1 MNHEY and CDR2 SMNVEV (reference sequence). The CDR3 contains 15 residues. V was trimmed by 3 bases and J by 3 bases, leaving 12 bases between them. The CDR3 nucleotides read TGTGCCAGCAGTTTCTTAGGACAGCACAATCAGCCCCAGCATTTT. Its protein is CASSFLGQHNQPQHF.